Included here is one TCR beta chain sequence, with context. Germline trimming cut 8 bases from V and 4 bases from J; bases unmatched to any gene: 20. The CDR3 runs 18 residues. In germline, CDR1 is SGHAT, CDR2 FQNNGV. The sample belongs to a study of blood T cell repertoires in COVID-19. Clones were read by immunoSEQ multiplex PCR, and TCRdb kept only the in-frame ones, dropping some. The data show around 55,000 clones, 85% to 90% seen once. The chain employs TRBV11-2 and TRBJ2-1; 7 bases line up with TRBD1. Sequenced input: peripheral blood. The clonotype was recovered from a man aged 55 to 69 with active COVID-19. The CDR3 protein is CASRARRRGGGLYNEQFF. The CDR3 nucleotides read TGTGCCAGCCGCGCGAGGCGCAGAGGGGGCGGTCTGTACAATGAGCAGTTCTTC.